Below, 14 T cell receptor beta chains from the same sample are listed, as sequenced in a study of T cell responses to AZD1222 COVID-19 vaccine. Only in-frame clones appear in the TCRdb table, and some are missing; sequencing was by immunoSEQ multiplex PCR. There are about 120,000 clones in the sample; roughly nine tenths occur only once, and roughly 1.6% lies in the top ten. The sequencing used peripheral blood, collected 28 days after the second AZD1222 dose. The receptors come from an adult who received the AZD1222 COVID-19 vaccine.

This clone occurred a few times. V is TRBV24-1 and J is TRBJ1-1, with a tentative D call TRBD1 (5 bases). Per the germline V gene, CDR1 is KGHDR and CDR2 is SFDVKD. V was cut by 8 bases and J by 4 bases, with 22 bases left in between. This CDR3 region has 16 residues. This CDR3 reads CATTSPVEGGATEAFF. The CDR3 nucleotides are TGTGCCACCACCTCCCCAGTAGAGGGAGGGGCCACTGAAGCTTTCTTT.

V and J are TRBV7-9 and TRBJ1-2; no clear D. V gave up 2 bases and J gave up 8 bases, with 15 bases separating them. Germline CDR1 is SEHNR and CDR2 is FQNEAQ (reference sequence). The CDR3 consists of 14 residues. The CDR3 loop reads CASSLLNGEWGYTF. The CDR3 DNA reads TGTGCCAGCAGCTTATTGAATGGGGAATGGGGCTACACCTTC. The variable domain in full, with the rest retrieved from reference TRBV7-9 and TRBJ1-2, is DTGVSQNPRHKITKRGQNVTFRCDPISEHNRLYWYRQTLGQGPEFLTYFQNEAQLEKSRLLSDRFSAERPKGSFSTLEIQRTEQGDSAMYLCASSLLNGEWGYTFGSGTRLTVV.

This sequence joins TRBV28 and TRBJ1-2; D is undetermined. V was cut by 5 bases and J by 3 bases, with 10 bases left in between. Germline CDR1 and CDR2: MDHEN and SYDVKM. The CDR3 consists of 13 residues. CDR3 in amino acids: CASSPIRDYGYTF. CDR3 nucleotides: TGTGCCAGCAGTCCCATCCGGGACTATGGCTACACCTTC.

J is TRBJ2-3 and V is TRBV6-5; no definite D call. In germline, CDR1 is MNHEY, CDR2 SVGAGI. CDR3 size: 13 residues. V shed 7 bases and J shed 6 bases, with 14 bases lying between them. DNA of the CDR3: TGTGCCAGCACTCCTACTCCTGCCGATACGCAGTATTTT. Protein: CASTPTPADTQYF.

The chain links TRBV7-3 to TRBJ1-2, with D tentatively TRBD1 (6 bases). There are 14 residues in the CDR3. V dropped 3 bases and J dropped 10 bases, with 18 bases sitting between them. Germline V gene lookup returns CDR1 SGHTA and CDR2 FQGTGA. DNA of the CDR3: TGTGCCAGCAGCTTTCAGGGGACGCCACGCCACTACACCTTC. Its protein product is CASSFQGTPRHYTF.

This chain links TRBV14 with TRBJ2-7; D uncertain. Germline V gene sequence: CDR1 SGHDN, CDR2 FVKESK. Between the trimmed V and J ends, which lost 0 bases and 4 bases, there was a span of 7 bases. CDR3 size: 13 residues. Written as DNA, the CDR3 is TGTGCCAGCAGCCAAGATCCCTCATACGAGCAGTACTTC. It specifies CASSQDPSYEQYF.

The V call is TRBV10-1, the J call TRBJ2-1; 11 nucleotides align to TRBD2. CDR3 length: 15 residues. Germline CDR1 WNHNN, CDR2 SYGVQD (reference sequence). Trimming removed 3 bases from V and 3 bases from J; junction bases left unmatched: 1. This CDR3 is CASSDTSGSYNEQFF. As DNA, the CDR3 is TGCGCCAGCAGTGACACTAGCGGGAGCTACAATGAGCAGTTCTTC.

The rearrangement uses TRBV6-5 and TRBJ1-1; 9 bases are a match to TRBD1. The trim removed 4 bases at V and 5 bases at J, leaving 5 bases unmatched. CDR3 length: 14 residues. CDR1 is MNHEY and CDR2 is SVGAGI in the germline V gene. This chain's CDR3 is CASSSRTGETEAFF. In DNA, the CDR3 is TGTGCCAGCAGTTCAAGGACAGGGGAGACTGAAGCTTTCTTT.

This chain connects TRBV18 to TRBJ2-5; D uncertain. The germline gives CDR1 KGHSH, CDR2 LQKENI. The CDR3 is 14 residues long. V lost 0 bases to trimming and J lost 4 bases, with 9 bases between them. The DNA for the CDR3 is TGTGCCAGCTCACCACCTAGGGTGGGAGAGACCCAGTACTTC. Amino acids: CASSPPRVGETQYF.

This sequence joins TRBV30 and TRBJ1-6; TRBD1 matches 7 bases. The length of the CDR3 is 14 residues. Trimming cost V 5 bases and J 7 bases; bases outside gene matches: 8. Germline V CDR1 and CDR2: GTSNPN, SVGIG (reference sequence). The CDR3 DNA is TGTGCCTGGTCATTGACAGGGAGCAATTCACCCCTCCACTTT. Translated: CAWSLTGSNSPLHF.

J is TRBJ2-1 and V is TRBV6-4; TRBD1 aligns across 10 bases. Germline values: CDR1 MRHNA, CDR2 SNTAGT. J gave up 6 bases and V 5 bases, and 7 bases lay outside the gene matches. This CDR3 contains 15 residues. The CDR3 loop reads CASSQGQGLRNEQFF. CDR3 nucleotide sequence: TGTGCCAGCAGTCAGGGACAGGGGCTACGCAATGAGCAGTTCTTC.

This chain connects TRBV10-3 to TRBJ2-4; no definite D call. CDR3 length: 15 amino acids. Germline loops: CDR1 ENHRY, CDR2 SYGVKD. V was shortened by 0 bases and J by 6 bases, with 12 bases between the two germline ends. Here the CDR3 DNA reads TGTGCCATCAGTGAGTCTTGGGAAAGCAGAAACATTCAGTACTTC. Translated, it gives CAISESWESRNIQYF.

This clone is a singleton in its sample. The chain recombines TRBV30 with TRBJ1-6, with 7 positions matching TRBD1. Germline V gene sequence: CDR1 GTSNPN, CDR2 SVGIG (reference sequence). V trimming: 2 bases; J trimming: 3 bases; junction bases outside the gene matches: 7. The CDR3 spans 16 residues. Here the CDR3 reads CAWSLGGGDYNSPLHF. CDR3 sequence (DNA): TGTGCCTGGAGTCTCGGAGGGGGCGACTATAATTCACCCCTCCACTTT.

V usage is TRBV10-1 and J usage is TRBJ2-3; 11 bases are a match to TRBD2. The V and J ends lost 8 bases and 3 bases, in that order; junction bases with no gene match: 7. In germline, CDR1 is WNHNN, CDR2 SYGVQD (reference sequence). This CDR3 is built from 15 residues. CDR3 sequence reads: CASSRTSGRTDTQYF. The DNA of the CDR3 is TGCGCCAGCTCCCGGACTAGCGGGCGAACAGATACGCAGTATTTT.